This is a list of T cell receptor beta chains from one sample in a study of shared clonotypes between healthy human individuals. Method: immunoSEQ multiplex PCR; TCRdb's copy keeps in-frame clones and lacks some. The sample records 2 million to 2.5 million clones, 92% being singletons. Sequencing was done on a sample of naive CD4+ T cells from PBMCs. Receptors originate from a man aged 18 to 29 in good health. Some clones in this sample may be carry-over from other donors' samples. The CDR3 runs from the conserved cysteine through the conserved F or W. D genes are given only for firm matches. Rows give clone size only sometimes, using once, few, many, or a class for an expanded clone.

>TRBJ2-5|TRBD1|TRBV30|.
TGTGCCTGGCTGACAGGGTCGCAGACCCAGTACTTC
CAWLTGSQTQYF
>TRBJ2-5|.|TRBV15|.
TGTGCCACCAGCACTAATTCGGGGGTAGGCGGGACCCAGTACTTC
CATSTNSGVGGTQYF
>TRBJ1-5|TRBD1|TRBV5-1|few
TGCGCCAGCAGCTCCACAGGGGGGGATCAGCCCCAGCATTTT
CASSSTGGDQPQHF
>TRBJ2-5|.|TRBV6-5|.
TGTGCCAGCAGTATTCTGGGTCAGGAGACCCAGTACTTC
CASSILGQETQYF
>TRBJ2-2|.|TRBV11-1|once
TGTGCCAGCAGCCCTCGGATCATAACCACCGGGGAGCTGTTTTTT
CASSPRIITTGELFF
>TRBJ1-1|.|TRBV5-1|.
TGCGCCAGCAGCTTGCGTCGCAACACTGAAGCTTTCTTT
CASSLRRNTEAFF
>TRBJ1-2|TRBD1|TRBV10-3|.
TGTGCCATCAGCTCGTTCGTCATGGGACAGGGCAACTATGGCTACACCTTC
CAISSFVMGQGNYGYTF
>TRBJ2-4|TRBD1|TRBV29-1|.
TGCAGCGCCACAGGACAGGGTGACAAAAACATTCAGTACTTC
CSATGQGDKNIQYF
>TRBJ2-3|.|TRBV2|.
TGTGCCAGCAATCTCCAGGCGCTACTCTCAAGCACAGATATGCAGTATTTT
CASNLQALLSSTDMQYF
>TRBJ2-7|.|TRBV5-1|.
TGCGCCAGCAGCTTGGCCGCGACTTCCTACGAGCAGTACTTC
CASSLAATSYEQYF
>TRBJ2-5|TRBD2|TRBV5-4|.
TGTGCCAGCAGCTCCGGGACTAGCGGTTTAAGGGAGACCCAGTACTTC
CASSSGTSGLRETQYF
>TRBJ2-7|TRBD2|TRBV7-2|once
TGTGCCAGCAGCTCTAGGACTAGCGGGAGCTACGAGCAGTACTTC
CASSSRTSGSYEQYF
>TRBJ1-5|.|TRBV21-1|.
TGTGCCAGCAGCAAAGGCTACCACAACCCCCACATCCTTAGCAATCAGCCCCAGCATTTT
CASSKGYHNPHILSNQPQHF
>TRBJ1-1|.|TRBV5-5|once
TGTGCGACGACCCCCCTGACGGGTTACGACACTGAAGCTTTCTTT
CATTPLTGYDTEAFF
>TRBJ1-1|.|TRBV18|.
TGTGCCAGCTCACCAAACGGGGACACTGAAGCTTTCTTT
CASSPNGDTEAFF
>TRBJ1-4|.|TRBV29-1|once
TGCAGCGTTGCGTGGGCTGCTAATGAAAAACTGTTTTTT
CSVAWAANEKLFF